The clone carrying this T cell receptor beta chain was seen only a few times. The entry originates in a study of blood T cell repertoires in COVID-19. Background on the study: COVID-19 samples from acute and convalescent phases originated in the United States, Italy and Spain.

V was pared by 0 bases and J by 5 bases, with 14 bases between. CDR3 length: 16 amino acids. CDR1 is SNHLY and CDR2 is FYNNEI in the germline V gene. TCRdb keeps only in-frame clones here, not all; method: immunoSEQ multiplex PCR. Among about 400,000 clones listed, about 90% were seen once. Participants, 18 to 89 years old, spanned 25 or so US areas. This chain links TRBV2 with TRBJ1-5; tentative D call: TRBD1 (6 bases). The sample taken for sequencing was PBMCs or T cells enriched from blood (not recorded which). This sequence was found in a woman aged 30 to 39 who had recovered from COVID-19. The CDR3 DNA is TGTGCCAGCAGTGAAGCCGGGAACAGGGTCTATCAGCCCCAGCATTTT. Protein product: CASSEAGNRVYQPQHF.